This entry lists 28 T cell receptor beta chains sequenced from one sample in a study of molecular identifiers for immune sequencing clone quantification. MiXCR was run by TCRdb on the PCR reads, yielding one entry per CDR3 protein. The sample yields some 320,000 distinct CDR3 sequences, about 21% seen once. The sample was naive CD8+ T cells from blood, with Jurkat cell RNA spiked in. The subset was: FACS-sorted CD8+CD4-CCR7+CD45RA+ naive T cells. These receptors originate from a human donor in good health. Some libraries in this study had Jurkat cell RNA spiked in.

This clonotype was picked up many times. The chain employs TRBV5-1 and TRBJ1-2; TRBD1 matches 7 bases. V shed 3 bases and J 6 bases; nucleotides not matched to a gene: 11. CDR3 length equals 15 residues. CDR1 is SGHRS, CDR2 YFSETQ, per germline. CDR3 coding DNA: TGCGCCAGCAGCTCGTTGGTAGACAGGGAGGATGGCTACACCTTC. It specifies CASSSLVDREDGYTF.

This clonotype was counted many times. CDR3 loop: CASSQEALGRDEQYF. DNA of the CDR3: TGTGCCAGCAGCCAAGAGGCTTTAGGTCGCGACGAGCAGTACTTC. The chain employs TRBV28 and TRBJ2-7; D remains unclear. Deletions cut 6 bases from V and 5 bases from J, with 20 bases between. The CDR3 loop spans 15 amino acids. Germline values: CDR1 MDHEN, CDR2 SYDVKM.

This clonotype was counted only a few times. Written as DNA, the CDR3 is TGTGCCAGCAGCTTAGACCACCCGACACAGACAGGGGGCTATGAGTACCAAGAGACCCAGTACTTC. Protein sequence: CASSLDHPTQTGGYEYQETQYF. The genes are TRBV11-2 and TRBJ2-5, with 10 bases aligning to TRBD1. The CDR3 consists of 22 residues. CDR1 and CDR2 from the germline V gene are SGHAT and FQNNGV. J was trimmed by 0 bases and V by 0 bases; bases with no gene match: 19.

Remarks on this clonotype: This sequence may be a read error, since a much larger clone differs from it by one base. The rearrangement links TRBV5-1 to TRBJ1-1, with TRBD1 identical over 10 bases. The germline V gene has CDR1 SGHRS and CDR2 YFSETQ. Unmatched junction bases numbered 6, after V lost 7 bases and J lost 3 bases. The CDR3 spans 14 residues. In DNA form, the CDR3 reads TGCGCCAGCGGCTCGACAGGGGGCCACACTGAAGCTTTCTTT. Protein: CASGSTGGHTEAFF.

This clonotype was observed a handful of times. The V gene is TRBV5-6, the J gene TRBJ2-5; D unclear. CDR3 size: 16 residues. V lost 0 bases, J lost 1 base, and 13 bases lay in between. Germline CDR1 is SGHDT and CDR2 is YYEEEE. The CDR3 region is CASSLEVRLGQETQYF. The CDR3 nucleotides are TGTGCCAGCAGCTTGGAGGTCAGGCTCGGCCAAGAGACCCAGTACTTC.

The chain joins TRBV4-3 to TRBJ2-1, with D perhaps assigned TRBD1 or TRBD2 (6 bases each). V shed 0 bases and J shed 8 bases, with 23 bases lying between them. CDR1 and CDR2 from the germline V gene are LGHNA and YSLEER. This CDR3 contains 18 residues. CDR3 DNA: TGCGCCAGCAGCCAAGATTTGAGGGGGGCGCGGGGTTTGGATGAGCAGTTCTTC. Translating gives CASSQDLRGARGLDEQFF.

This clonotype was seen many times. J is TRBJ2-5 and V is TRBV4-1; perhaps TRBD2 as D (6 bases). Trimming took off 1 base at V and 4 bases at J, with 16 bases between the two ends. Germline CDR1 reads MGHRA; CDR2 reads YSYEKL. The CDR3 is 16 residues long. DNA of the CDR3: TGCGCCAGCAGCCAAGTTGCAGGGAGGCTGGGAGAGACCCAGTACTTC. Encoded protein: CASSQVAGRLGETQYF.

This clonotype was seen repeatedly, ten times or more. The chain carries TRBV27 and TRBJ1-5; unclear D gene. Germline CDR1 MNHEY, CDR2 SMNVEV (reference sequence). The CDR3 sequence is 13 residues long. The ends were cut back, 4 bases at V and 7 bases at J, with 11 bases in the middle. The CDR3 reads CASSYASQQPQHF. The CDR3 nucleotides read TGTGCCAGCAGTTACGCTTCGCAGCAGCCCCAGCATTTT.

On this clonotype: This could be a read error, since a much larger clone is one nucleotide away. The chain is built from TRBV5-3 and TRBJ2-5; the match to TRBD1 covers 7 bases. TRBV5-3 carries the ORF label, with uncertain function. V shed 8 bases, J shed 5 bases, and the junction held 12 bases outside the gene matches. The CDR3 has 14 residues. CDR3 sequence (DNA): TGTGCCAGCAGCCCACAGGGGATGATGGAGACCCAGTACTTC. Translating gives CASSPQGMMETQYF.

As concerns this clonotype: Possible read error: a much larger clone is one base away. The CDR3 reads CVSSLTAGVSETQYF. In nucleotides, the CDR3 is TGTGTCAGCAGCCTTACTGCGGGAGTCTCAGAGACCCAGTACTTC. The chain employs TRBV7-3 and TRBJ2-5; 7 nucleotides match TRBD2. The CDR3 loop spans 15 amino acids. Germline V gene lookup returns CDR1 SGHTA and CDR2 FQGTGA.

The chain combines TRBV3-1 with TRBJ1-5; D remains ambiguous. V was clipped by 3 bases and J by 4 bases, with 4 bases between them. CDR1 is LGHDT and CDR2 is YNNKEL in the germline V gene (reference sequence). CDR3 length: 12 amino acids. The CDR3 nucleotides are TGTGCCAGCAGCCATAAGAATCAGCCCCAGCATTTT. This gives the protein CASSHKNQPQHF.

This clonotype was recorded many times. This chain uses TRBV4-2 with TRBJ2-7; the match to TRBD2 covers 11 bases. This CDR3 comprises 16 residues. CDR1 is LGHNA and CDR2 is YNFKEQ in the germline V gene. V lost 4 bases and J lost 2; bases outside the gene matches: 7. The CDR3 coding sequence is TGTGCCAGCAGCCCCACCTCTAGCGGGGGGACCTACGAGCAGTACTTC. It codes for CASSPTSSGGTYEQYF.

Ten or more counts support this clonotype. The V and J genes are TRBV5-5 and TRBJ2-6; perhaps TRBD2 as D (5 bases). V shed 4 bases and J shed 3 bases, with 11 bases lying between them. Germline-derived CDR1 and CDR2 are SGHKS and YYEKEE (reference sequence). CDR3 length equals 15 residues. CDR3 nucleotides: TGTGCCAGCAGCGCCCCGAGGGTTGGGGCCAACGTCCTGACTTTC. This sequence encodes CASSAPRVGANVLTF. The entire variable domain, with the rest obtained from reference TRBV5-5 and TRBJ2-6, is as follows: DAGVTQSPTHLIKTRGQQVTLRCSPISGHKSVSWYQQVLGQGPQFIFQYYEKEERGRGNFPDRFSARQFPNYSSELNVNALLLGDSALYLCASSAPRVGANVLTFGAGSRLTVL.

Regarding this clonotype: Given the absence of the conserved phenylalanine or tryptophan at the CDR3 end, a read error is likely. The chain has TRBV7-9 and TRBJ1-6; D not resolved. V lost 1 base to trimming and J lost 0 bases, with 10 bases between them. This CDR3 has 17 amino acids. CDR1 and CDR2 from the germline V gene are SEHNR and FQNEAQ (reference sequence). The CDR3 reads CASSLDSPSSYNSPLHL. Here the CDR3 DNA reads TGTGCCAGCAGCTTAGACAGCCCTAGCTCCTATAATTCACCCCTCCACCTT.

For this clonotype: A read error is possible here, since a much larger clone lies one base away. The CDR3 region has the DNA TGTACCAGCACCCGTGTCGGGACGAGCCGTGAGCAGTACTTC. Translation: CTSTRVGTSREQYF. The chain combines TRBV12-3 or TRBV12-4 with TRBJ2-7; D tentatively reads TRBD1 or TRBD2 (5 bases each). This CDR3 has 14 residues.

This clonotype came up many times. This chain links TRBV11-2 with TRBJ2-3, with 10 bases fitting TRBD2. The CDR3 is 17 residues long. V shed 0 bases and J 2 bases; nucleotides not matched to a gene: 5. Germline CDR1 SGHAT, CDR2 FQNNGV. This CDR3 reads CASSLEASGGDTDTQYF. The CDR3 DNA reads as TGTGCCAGCAGCTTAGAGGCTAGCGGGGGAGACACAGATACGCAGTATTTT.

This chain links TRBV12-3 or TRBV12-4 with TRBJ1-2, with D possibly being TRBD1 (6 bases). The CDR3 covers 13 residues. With 1 base removed from V and 6 bases from J, the gap between germline ends came to 9 bases. The CDR3, as DNA: TGTGCCAGCAGTTTAGACAGGGCGAATGGCTACACCTTC. Residues: CASSLDRANGYTF.

Comment on this clonotype: Since a much larger clone is just one base distant, this may be a read error. The chain recombines TRBV29-1 with TRBJ2-7; no clear D. The CDR3 extends over 13 amino acids. CDR1 and CDR2 from the germline V gene are SQVTM and ANQGSEA. Between the trimmed V and J ends, which lost 2 bases and 5 bases, there was a span of 13 bases. The CDR3 spells CSVETDSAHEQYF. The CDR3, as DNA: TGCAGCGTTGAAACAGATAGTGCCCACGAGCAGTACTTC.

This clonotype was found many times. The rearrangement uses TRBV6-5 and TRBJ1-1; 9 bases are a match to TRBD1. The CDR3 is made up of 15 amino acids. CDR1 and CDR2 (germline): MNHEY, SVGAGI. Trimming removed 0 bases from V and 4 bases from J; junction bases left unmatched: 3. The CDR3 DNA reads TGTGCCAGCAGTTACTCGGACAGGGGTTTCACTGAAGCTTTCTTT. It specifies CASSYSDRGFTEAFF.

This clonotype was detected only a few times. CDR3 residues: CASSYAWGTGELFF. CDR3 nucleotide sequence: TGTGCCAGCAGTTACGCGTGGGGAACCGGGGAGCTGTTTTTT. The chain is built from TRBV27 and TRBJ2-2; D remains unclear. V was cut by 4 bases and J by 5 bases, with 11 bases left in between. The CDR3 runs 14 residues. Germline V gives CDR1 MNHEY, CDR2 SMNVEV (reference sequence).

This sequence joins TRBV4-2 and TRBJ2-7; 10 bases map to TRBD2. Germline V gives CDR1 LGHNA, CDR2 YNFKEQ. This CDR3 has 16 amino acids. V lost 2 bases, J lost 6 bases, and 10 bases stayed unmatched. Here the CDR3 reads CASSQSYTSGVGEQYF. The DNA of the CDR3 is TGTGCCAGCAGCCAATCGTATACTAGCGGGGTTGGCGAGCAGTACTTC.

This clonotype was observed at least ten times. The rearrangement joins TRBV5-1 to TRBJ2-5; 8 bases are shared with TRBD2. This CDR3 is built from 16 residues. Germline CDR1 SGHRS, CDR2 YFSETQ. V lost 0 bases and J lost 4; bases outside the gene matches: 8. In DNA, the CDR3 is TGCGCCAGCAGCTTGGTTCTAGCGGGCCCCCCAGAGACCCAGTACTTC. Residues: CASSLVLAGPPETQYF.

This clonotype was observed many times. V and J are TRBV27 and TRBJ1-4; the D gene is possibly TRBD1 (5 bases). CDR1 and CDR2 (germline): MNHEY, SMNVEV (reference sequence). V was shortened by 2 bases and J by 10 bases, with 14 bases between the two germline ends. The CDR3 extends over 14 amino acids. The CDR3 loop reads CASSLGTGRGKLFF. The DNA of the CDR3 is TGTGCCAGCAGTTTAGGGACGGGGCGAGGAAAACTGTTTTTT. Variable domain in full (rest from reference TRBV27 and TRBJ1-4): EAQVTQNPRYLITVTGKKLTVTCSQNMNHEYMSWYRQDPGLGLRQIYYSMNVEVTDKGDVPEGYKVSRKEKRNFPLILESPSPNQTSLYFCASSLGTGRGKLFFGSGTQLSVL.

Many counts were recorded for this clonotype. This sequence joins TRBV6-5 and TRBJ1-1; weak D call: TRBD1 (5 bases). In germline, CDR1 is MNHEY, CDR2 SVGAGI. V was cut by 5 bases and J by 6 bases, with 13 bases left in between. This CDR3 is built from 13 residues. CDR3 bases: TGTGCCAGCAGTGCAAACTGGGGGGCTGAAGCTTTCTTT. Protein sequence: CASSANWGAEAFF.

The rearrangement links TRBV7-9 to TRBJ2-7; TRBD1 or TRBD2 may be the D gene (6 bases each). Trimming cost V 5 bases and J 5 bases, with 25 bases left between them. There are 17 residues in the CDR3. Germline CDR1 is SEHNR and CDR2 is FQNEAQ (reference sequence). The CDR3 DNA is TGTGCCAGCAGCGACACAGGGACTGGCGGATTCCAAAACGAGCAGTACTTC. Translated: CASSDTGTGGFQNEQYF.

The rearrangement uses TRBV6-2 or TRBV6-3 and TRBJ2-3, with 15 bases aligning to TRBD2. V shed 2 bases and J 3 bases; nucleotides not matched to a gene: 6. The CDR3 has 18 amino acids. Germline lookup yields CDR1 MNHEY and CDR2 SVGEGT. The CDR3 spells CASSYRTSGRASTDTQYF. CDR3 in DNA: TGTGCCAGCAGTTACAGGACTAGCGGGAGGGCCTCGACAGATACGCAGTATTTT.

J is TRBJ2-5 and V is TRBV27; D gene uncertain. Germline V gene sequence: CDR1 MNHEY, CDR2 SMNVEV (reference sequence). The CDR3 is made up of 13 amino acids. Trimming took 5 bases from V and 0 from J, leaving 7 bases between them. The CDR3 DNA follows: TGTGCCAGCAGTGGCGAGTACCAAGAGACCCAGTACTTC. It translates to CASSGEYQETQYF.

This clonotype was recorded many times. The chain recombines TRBV4-1 with TRBJ2-7; D gene unclear. Germline loops: CDR1 MGHRA, CDR2 YSYEKL. V dropped 4 bases and J dropped 5 bases, with 9 bases sitting between them. This CDR3 contains 12 residues. The CDR3, as DNA: TGCGCCAGCAGCCCCAATGGGCACGAGCAGTACTTC. It is translated as CASSPNGHEQYF.